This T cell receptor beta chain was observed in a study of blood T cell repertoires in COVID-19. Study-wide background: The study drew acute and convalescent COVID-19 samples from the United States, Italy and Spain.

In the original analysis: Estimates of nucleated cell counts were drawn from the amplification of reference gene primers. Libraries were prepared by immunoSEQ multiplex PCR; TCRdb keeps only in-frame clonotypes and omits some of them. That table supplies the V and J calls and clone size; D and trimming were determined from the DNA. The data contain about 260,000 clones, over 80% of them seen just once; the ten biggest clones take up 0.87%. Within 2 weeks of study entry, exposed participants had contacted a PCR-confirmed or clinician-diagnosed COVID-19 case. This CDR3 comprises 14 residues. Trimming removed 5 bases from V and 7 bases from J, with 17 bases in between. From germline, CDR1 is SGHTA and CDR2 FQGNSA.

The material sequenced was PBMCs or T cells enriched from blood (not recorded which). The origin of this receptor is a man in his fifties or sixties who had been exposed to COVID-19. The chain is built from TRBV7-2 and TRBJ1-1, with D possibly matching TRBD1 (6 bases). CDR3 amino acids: CASSRGTTHGEAFF. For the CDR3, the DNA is TGTGCCAGCAGCAGGGGGACCACTCACGGTGAAGCTTTCTTT.